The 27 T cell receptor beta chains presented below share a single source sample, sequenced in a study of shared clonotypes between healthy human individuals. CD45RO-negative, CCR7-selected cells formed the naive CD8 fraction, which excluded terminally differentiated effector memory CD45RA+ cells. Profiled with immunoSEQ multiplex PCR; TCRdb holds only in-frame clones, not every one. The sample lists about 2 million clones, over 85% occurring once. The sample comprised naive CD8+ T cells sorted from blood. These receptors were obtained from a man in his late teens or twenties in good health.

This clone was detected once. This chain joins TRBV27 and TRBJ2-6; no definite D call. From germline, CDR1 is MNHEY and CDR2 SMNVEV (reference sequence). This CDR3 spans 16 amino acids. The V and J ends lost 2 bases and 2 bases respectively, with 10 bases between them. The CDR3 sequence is CASSLAFGAGANVLTF. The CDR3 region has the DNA TGTGCCAGCAGTTTAGCTTTCGGTGCTGGGGCCAACGTCCTGACTTTC.

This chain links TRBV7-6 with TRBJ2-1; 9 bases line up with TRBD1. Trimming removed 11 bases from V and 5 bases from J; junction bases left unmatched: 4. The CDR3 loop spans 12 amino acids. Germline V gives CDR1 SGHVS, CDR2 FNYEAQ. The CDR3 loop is CAAGQGDNEQFF. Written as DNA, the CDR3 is TGTGCCGCGGGACAGGGCGACAATGAGCAGTTCTTC.

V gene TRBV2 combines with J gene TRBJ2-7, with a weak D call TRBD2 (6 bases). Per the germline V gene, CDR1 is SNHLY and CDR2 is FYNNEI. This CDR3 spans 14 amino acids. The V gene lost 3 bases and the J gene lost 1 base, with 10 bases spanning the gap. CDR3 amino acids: CASSDSSASYEQYF. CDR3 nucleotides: TGTGCCAGCAGTGATTCTAGCGCGTCCTACGAGCAGTACTTC.

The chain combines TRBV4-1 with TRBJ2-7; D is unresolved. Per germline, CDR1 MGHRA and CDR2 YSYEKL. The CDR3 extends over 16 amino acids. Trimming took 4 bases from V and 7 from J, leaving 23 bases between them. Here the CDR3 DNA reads TGCGCCAGCAGCCGCGATACGAGTGGGTACTCCACAGAGCAGTACTTC. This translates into CASSRDTSGYSTEQYF.

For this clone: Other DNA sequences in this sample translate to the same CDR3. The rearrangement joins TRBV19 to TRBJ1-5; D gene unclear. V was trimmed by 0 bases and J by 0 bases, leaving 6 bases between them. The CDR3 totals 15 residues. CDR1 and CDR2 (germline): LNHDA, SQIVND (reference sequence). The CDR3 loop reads CASSIDGDSNQPQHF. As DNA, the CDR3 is TGTGCCAGTAGTATAGATGGTGATAGCAATCAGCCCCAGCATTTT.

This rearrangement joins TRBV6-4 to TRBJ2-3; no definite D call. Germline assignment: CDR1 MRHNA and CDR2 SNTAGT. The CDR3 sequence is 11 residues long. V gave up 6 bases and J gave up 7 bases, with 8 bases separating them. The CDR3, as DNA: TGTGCCAGCAGGCCCTCCTATACGCAGTATTTT. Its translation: CASRPSYTQYF.

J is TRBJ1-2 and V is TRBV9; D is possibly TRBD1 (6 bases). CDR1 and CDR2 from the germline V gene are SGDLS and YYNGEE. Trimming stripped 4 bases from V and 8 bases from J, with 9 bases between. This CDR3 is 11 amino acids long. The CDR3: CASSLGGGYTF. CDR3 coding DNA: TGTGCCAGCAGCCTGGGGGGCGGCTACACCTTC. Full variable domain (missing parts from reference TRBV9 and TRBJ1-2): DSGVTQTPKHLITATGQRVTLRCSPRSGDLSVYWYQQSLDQGLQFLIQYYNGEERAKGNILERFSAQQFPDLHSELNLSSLELGDSALYFCASSLGGGYTFGSGTRLTVV.

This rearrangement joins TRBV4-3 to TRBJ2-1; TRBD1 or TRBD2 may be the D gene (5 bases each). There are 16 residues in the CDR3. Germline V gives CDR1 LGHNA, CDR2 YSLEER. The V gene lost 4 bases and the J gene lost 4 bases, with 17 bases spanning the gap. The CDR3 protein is CASSRDSGPLYNEQFF. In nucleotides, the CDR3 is TGCGCCAGCAGCCGAGACAGCGGCCCACTTTACAATGAGCAGTTCTTC.

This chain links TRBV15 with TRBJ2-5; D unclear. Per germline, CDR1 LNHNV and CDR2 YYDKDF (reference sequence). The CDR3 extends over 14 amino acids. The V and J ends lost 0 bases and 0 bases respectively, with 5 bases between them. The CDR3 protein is CATSRDLYQETQYF. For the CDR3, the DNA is TGTGCCACCAGCAGAGACTTGTACCAAGAGACCCAGTACTTC.

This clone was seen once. The CDR3 protein is CASSKETRDYQPQHF. Here the CDR3 DNA reads TGTGCCAGTAGTAAAGAGACTAGGGACTATCAGCCCCAGCATTTT. This rearrangement joins TRBV19 to TRBJ1-5; maybe TRBD1 (5 bases). The germline gives CDR1 LNHDA, CDR2 SQIVND (reference sequence). There are 15 residues in the CDR3. Trimming cost V 4 bases and J 5 bases, with 15 bases left between them.

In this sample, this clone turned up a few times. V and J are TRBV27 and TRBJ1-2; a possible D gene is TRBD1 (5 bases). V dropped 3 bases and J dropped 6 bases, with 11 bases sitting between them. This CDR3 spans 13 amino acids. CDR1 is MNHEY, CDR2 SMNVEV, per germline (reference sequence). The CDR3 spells CASSFSGDHGYTF. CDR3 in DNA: TGTGCCAGCAGTTTTTCGGGGGATCATGGCTACACCTTC.

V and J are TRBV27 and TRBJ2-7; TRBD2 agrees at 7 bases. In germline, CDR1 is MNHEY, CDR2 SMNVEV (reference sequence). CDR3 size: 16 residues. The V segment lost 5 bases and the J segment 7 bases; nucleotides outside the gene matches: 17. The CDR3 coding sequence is TGTGCCAGCAGTCCCCGTGAGGGAGGGCCGTGGGGTGAGCAGTACTTC. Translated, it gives CASSPREGGPWGEQYF.

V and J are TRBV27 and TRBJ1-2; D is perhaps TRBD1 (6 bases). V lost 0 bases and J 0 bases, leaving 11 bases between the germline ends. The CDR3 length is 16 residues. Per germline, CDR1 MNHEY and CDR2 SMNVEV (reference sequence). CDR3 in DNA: TGTGCCAGCAGTTTATCACCGGGACACACTAACTATGGCTACACCTTC. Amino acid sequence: CASSLSPGHTNYGYTF.

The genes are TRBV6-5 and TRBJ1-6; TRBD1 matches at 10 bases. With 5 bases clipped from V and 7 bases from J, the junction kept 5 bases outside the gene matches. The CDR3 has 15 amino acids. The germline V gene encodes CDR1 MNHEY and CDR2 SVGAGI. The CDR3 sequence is CASSPGTGANSPLHF. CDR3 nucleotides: TGTGCCAGCAGTCCCGGGACAGGGGCAAATTCACCCCTCCACTTT.

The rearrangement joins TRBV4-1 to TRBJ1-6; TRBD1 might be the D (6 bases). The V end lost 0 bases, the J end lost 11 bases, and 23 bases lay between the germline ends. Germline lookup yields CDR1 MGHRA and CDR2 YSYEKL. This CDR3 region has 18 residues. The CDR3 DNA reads TGCGCCAGCAGCCAAGACCCAGCCCCAGGGGAGGGAATGGCACCCCTCCACTTT. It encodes CASSQDPAPGEGMAPLHF.

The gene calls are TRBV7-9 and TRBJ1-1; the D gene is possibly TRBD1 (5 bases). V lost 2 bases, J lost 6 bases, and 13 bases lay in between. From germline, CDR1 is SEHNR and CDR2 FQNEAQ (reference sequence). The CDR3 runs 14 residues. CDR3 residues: CASSLRGAGAEAFF. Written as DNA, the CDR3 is TGTGCCAGCAGCTTACGAGGGGCGGGCGCTGAAGCTTTCTTT.

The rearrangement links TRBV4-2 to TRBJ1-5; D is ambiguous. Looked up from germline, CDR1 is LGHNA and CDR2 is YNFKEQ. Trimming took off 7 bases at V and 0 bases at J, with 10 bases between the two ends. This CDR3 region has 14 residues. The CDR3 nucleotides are TGTGCCAGCAATCGGGCCTATAGCAATCAGCCCCAGCATTTT. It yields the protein CASNRAYSNQPQHF.

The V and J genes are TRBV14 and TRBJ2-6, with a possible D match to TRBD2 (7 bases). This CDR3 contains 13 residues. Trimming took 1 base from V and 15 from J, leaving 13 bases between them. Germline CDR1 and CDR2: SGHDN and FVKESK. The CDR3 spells CASSQAGGSPLTF. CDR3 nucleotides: TGTGCCAGCAGCCAAGCGGGGGGCTCTCCCCTGACTTTC.

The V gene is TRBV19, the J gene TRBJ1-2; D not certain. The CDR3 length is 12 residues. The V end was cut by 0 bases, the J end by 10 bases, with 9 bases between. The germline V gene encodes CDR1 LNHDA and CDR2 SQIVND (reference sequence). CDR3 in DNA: TGTGCCAGTAGTATAGATCAAACCGTCTACACCTTC. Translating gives CASSIDQTVYTF.

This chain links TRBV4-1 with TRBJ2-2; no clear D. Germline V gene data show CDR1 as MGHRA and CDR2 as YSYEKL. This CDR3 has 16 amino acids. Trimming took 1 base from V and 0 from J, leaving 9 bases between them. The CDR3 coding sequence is TGCGCCAGCAGCCAAGCTTGGGGTCCGAACACCGGGGAGCTGTTTTTT. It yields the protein CASSQAWGPNTGELFF.

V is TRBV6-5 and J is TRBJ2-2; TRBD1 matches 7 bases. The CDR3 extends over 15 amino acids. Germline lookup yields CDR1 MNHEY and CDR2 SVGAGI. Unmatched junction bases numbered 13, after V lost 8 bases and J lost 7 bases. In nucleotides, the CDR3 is TGTGCCAGCGGAATAGGGACAGATGGGCACGGGGAGCTGTTTTTT. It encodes CASGIGTDGHGELFF.

CDR3 sequence: CASSLDPGSLGFEQYF. CDR3 nucleotides: TGCGCCAGCAGCTTGGATCCGGGTTCTTTGGGTTTCGAGCAGTACTTC. This rearrangement joins TRBV5-1 to TRBJ2-7; no definite D call. The germline V gene has CDR1 SGHRS and CDR2 YFSETQ. Trimming took off 0 bases at V and 6 bases at J, with 19 bases between the two ends. The CDR3 contains 16 residues.

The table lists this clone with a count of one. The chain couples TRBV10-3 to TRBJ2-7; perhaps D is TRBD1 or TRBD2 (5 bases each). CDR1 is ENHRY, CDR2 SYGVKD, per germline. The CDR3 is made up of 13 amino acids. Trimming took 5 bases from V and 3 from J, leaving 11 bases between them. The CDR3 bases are TGTGCCATCAGTACGGGACCAAACTACGAGCAGTACTTC. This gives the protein CAISTGPNYEQYF.

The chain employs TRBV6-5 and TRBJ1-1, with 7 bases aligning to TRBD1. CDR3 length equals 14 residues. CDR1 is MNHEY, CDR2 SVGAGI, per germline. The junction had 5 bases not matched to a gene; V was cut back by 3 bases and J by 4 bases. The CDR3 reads CASSYTTGFTEAFF. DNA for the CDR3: TGTGCCAGCAGTTATACGACAGGGTTCACTGAAGCTTTCTTT.

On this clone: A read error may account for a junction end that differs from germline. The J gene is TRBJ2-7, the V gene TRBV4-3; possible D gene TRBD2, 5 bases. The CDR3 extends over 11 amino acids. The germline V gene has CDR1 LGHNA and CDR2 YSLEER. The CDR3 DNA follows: TGCGCCAGCAGCCAAGATCAGGACTCCTCGTTC. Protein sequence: CASSQDQDSSF.

CDR3: CAWERQGVLQETQYF. The DNA for the CDR3 is TGTGCCTGGGAAAGACAGGGGGTCTTGCAAGAGACCCAGTACTTC. V usage is TRBV30 and J usage is TRBJ2-5, with 9 nucleotides matching TRBD1. This CDR3 has 15 residues. Per germline, CDR1 GTSNPN and CDR2 SVGIG (reference sequence). V lost 5 bases and J lost 2; bases outside the gene matches: 9. Drawing the rest from reference TRBV30 and TRBJ2-5, the complete variable domain is SQTIHQWPATLVQPVGSPLSLECTVEGTSNPNLYWYRQAAGRGLQLLFYSVGIGQISSEVPQNLSASRPQDRQFILSSKKLLLSDSGFYLCAWERQGVLQETQYFGPGTRLLVL.

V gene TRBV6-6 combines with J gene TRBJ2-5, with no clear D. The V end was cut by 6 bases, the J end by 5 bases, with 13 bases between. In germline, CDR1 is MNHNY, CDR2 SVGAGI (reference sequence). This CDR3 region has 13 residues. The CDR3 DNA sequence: TGTGCCAGCAGATCGACTCCTCAGGAGACCCAGTACTTC. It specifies CASRSTPQETQYF.